The 9 T cell receptor beta chains below were found in one sample sequenced in a study of blood T cell repertoires in COVID-19. TCRdb's table, derived via immunoSEQ multiplex PCR, lists solely in-frame clones and lacks some. Seen here are under 350,000 clones, 75% to 90% observed once, and the top ten hold roughly 4.8%. The sequencing input was peripheral blood. These receptors were taken from a man aged 35-49 years with acute or convalescent COVID-19.

CDR3 loop: CAWSVGGGYQETQYF. CDR3 nucleotides: TGTGCCTGGAGTGTAGGCGGGGGGTACCAAGAGACCCAGTACTTC. The J gene is TRBJ2-5, the V gene TRBV30; TRBD2 aligns across 8 bases. V lost 0 bases and J lost 0; bases outside the gene matches: 3. CDR1 is GTSNPN and CDR2 is SVGIG in the germline V gene (reference sequence). The CDR3 extends over 15 amino acids.

The chain carries TRBV19 and TRBJ2-3, with 7 bases identical to TRBD2. This CDR3 has 18 amino acids. Germline trimming cut 4 bases from V and 4 bases from J; bases unmatched to any gene: 17. Looked up from germline, CDR1 is LNHDA and CDR2 is SQIVND (reference sequence). CDR3 residues: CASSTYPPGGGVSDTQYF. The CDR3 DNA sequence: TGTGCCAGTAGTACCTACCCACCGGGCGGGGGAGTATCAGATACGCAGTATTTT.

V and J are TRBV15 and TRBJ1-6; D is uncertain. The CDR3 spans 15 residues. Trimming cost V 3 bases and J 5 bases, with 11 bases left between them. CDR1 LNHNV and CDR2 YYDKDF come from the germline V gene (reference sequence). The CDR3 sequence is CATSSGRGDNSPLHF. Here the CDR3 DNA reads TGTGCCACCAGCAGTGGACGGGGAGATAATTCACCCCTCCACTTT.

The V and J genes are TRBV9 and TRBJ1-1; D gene uncertain. This CDR3 region has 13 residues. Trimming removed 4 bases at V and 8 bases at J, with 15 bases between. The V gene's germline CDR1 is SGDLS and CDR2 YYNGEE. CDR3 region: CASSSHPGVEAFF. For the CDR3, the DNA is TGTGCCAGCAGCTCCCACCCCGGGGTAGAAGCTTTCTTT.

The V and J genes are TRBV14 and TRBJ1-3; 9 bases map to TRBD1. Germline CDR1 SGHDN, CDR2 FVKESK. CDR3 length: 13 amino acids. V shed 5 bases, J shed 11 bases, and the junction held 7 bases outside the gene matches. In DNA form, the CDR3 reads TGTGCCAGCAGCTTTACGGACAGGGGATCCATATATTTT. Encoded protein: CASSFTDRGSIYF.

The chain recombines TRBV11-3 with TRBJ2-2, with TRBD1 as a possible D gene (6 bases). The CDR3 contains 13 residues. Per germline, CDR1 SGHNT and CDR2 YENEEA. V lost 5 bases, J lost 6 bases, and 10 bases lay in between. The CDR3 region has the DNA TGTGCCAGCAGCCTAACAGGGTCCGGGGAGCTGTTTTTT. This translates into CASSLTGSGELFF. The full variable domain, completed using reference TRBV11-3 and TRBJ2-2, is EAGVVQSPRYKIIEKKQPVAFWCNPISGHNTLYWYLQNLGQGPELLIRYENEEAVDDSQLPKDRFSAERLKGVDSTLKIQPAELGDSAVYLCASSLTGSGELFFGEGSRLTVL.

The genes are TRBV29-1 and TRBJ1-1; D perhaps matches TRBD1 (5 bases). Trimming removed 4 bases at V and 4 bases at J, with 13 bases between. The germline CDR1 and CDR2 sequences are SQVTM and ANQGSEA. The CDR3 contains 13 residues. CDR3 protein: CSVVLGVGTEAFF. The CDR3 DNA reads as TGCAGCGTTGTTTTAGGGGTGGGCACTGAAGCTTTCTTT.

J is TRBJ1-2 and V is TRBV7-2; D uncertain. Germline loops: CDR1 SGHTA, CDR2 FQGNSA. The CDR3 covers 14 residues. V lost 2 bases and J lost 4, with 11 bases in between. The chain's CDR3 is CASSLRLGGYGYTF. CDR3 sequence (DNA): TGTGCCAGCAGCTTACGGTTAGGAGGCTATGGCTACACCTTC.

This chain connects TRBV29-1 to TRBJ1-5, with TRBD1 matching over 7 bases. This CDR3 has 12 amino acids. Germline lookup yields CDR1 SQVTM and CDR2 ANQGSEA. DNA of the CDR3: TGCAGTGTGGGACAGTACAATCAGCCCCAGCATTTT. This codes for CSVGQYNQPQHF.